The T cell receptor (beta chain) under discussion was sequenced for a study of blood T cell repertoires in COVID-19. Study-wide context: Samples of COVID-19 (acute and convalescent) were obtained from the United States, Italy and Spain. In each case, the material was cDNA or gDNA derived from T cells, B-cell-depleted T cells, or PBMCs.

The CDR3 covers 16 residues. The ends were cut back, 0 bases at V and 1 base at J, with 13 bases in the middle. Germline assignment: CDR1 SGHNT and CDR2 YYREEE (reference sequence). Per the authors' pipeline: How many nucleated cells were present was estimated from reference gene primer amplification. TCRdb keeps only in-frame clones here, not all; method: immunoSEQ multiplex PCR. The V and J calls and clone size are taken from that table; D and trimming were inferred from the DNA. The sample records about 46,000 clones, approximately 89% being singletons. The receptor was derived from a man between 60 and 75 years old with active or convalescent COVID-19. The sample consisted of peripheral blood. V is TRBV5-4 and J is TRBJ1-2, with no clear D. In DNA, the CDR3 is TGTGCCAGCAGCTTGGTTTCGAGGCTCCTTAACTATGGCTACACCTTC. Its translation is CASSLVSRLLNYGYTF.